This is a list of T cell receptor beta chains from one sample in a study of blood T cell repertoires in COVID-19. Generated by immunoSEQ multiplex PCR, the TCRdb table keeps only in-frame clones and is missing some. The table has over 200,000 clones, 88% seen once; the top ten hold 0.95% to 1%. The material sequenced was peripheral blood. These receptors all come from a woman in her forties who had recovered from COVID-19. The CDR3 runs from the conserved cysteine through the conserved F or W. A D gene is named only where the DNA matches it firmly. The size of a clone is reported for some rows only, either as once, few or many, or as a class for expanded clones.

V,J,size,D,DNA,CDR3
TRBV6-6,TRBJ1-2,.,TRBD1,TGTGCCAGCAGCCCTGACAGGGCCTATGGCTACACCTTC,CASSPDRAYGYTF
TRBV5-1,TRBJ2-3,.,.,TGCGCCAGCAGCCCCCGAGGAGATACGCAGTATTTT,CASSPRGDTQYF
TRBV24-1,TRBJ1-6,.,.,TGTGCCACCAGTGAGGGGCCTACTGGGGATTCACCCCTCCACTTT,CATSEGPTGDSPLHF
TRBV27,TRBJ2-1,.,.,TGTGCCAGCAGTTTTGGGACTGGCAATGAGCAGTTCTTC,CASSFGTGNEQFF
TRBV19,TRBJ2-2,.,TRBD2,TGTGCCAACCATAGCGGGGACACCGGGGAGCTGTTTTTT,CANHSGDTGELFF
TRBV18,TRBJ1-5,.,TRBD1,TGTGCCAGCTCCCCCGGGACAGACAATCAGCCCCAGCATTTT,CASSPGTDNQPQHF
TRBV7-3,TRBJ1-1,once,TRBD1,TGTGCCAGCAGCCTCCGGGACAGGGGGCTTCAGGACACTGAAGCTTTCTTT,CASSLRDRGLQDTEAFF
TRBV6-5,TRBJ2-7,.,.,TGTGCCAGCAGTTACGGGGCAGCCCCCCGGTACGAGCAGTACTTC,CASSYGAAPRYEQYF
TRBV5-4,TRBJ2-5,.,TRBD2,TGTGCCAGCAGCCACGCCCCAGCGGGGGTGGGGACCCAGTACTTC,CASSHAPAGVGTQYF
TRBV7-9,TRBJ2-5,.,.,TGTGCCAGCAGGACCGCAGGAAAAGAGACCCAGTACTTC,CASRTAGKETQYF
TRBV7-2,TRBJ1-5,.,TRBD1,TGTGCCAGCAGCACGCAGGGGGCCGTTAGCAATCAGCCCCAGCATTTT,CASSTQGAVSNQPQHF
TRBV30,TRBJ2-5,.,TRBD2,TGTGCCTGGAACCTAGCGGGAGGGCCCGGGGAGACCCAGTACTTC,CAWNLAGGPGETQYF
TRBV19,TRBJ2-1,.,.,TGTGCCAGTAGTCCGGCCGACTACCTAATCTACAATGAGCAGTTCTTC,CASSPADYLIYNEQFF
TRBV6-2/TRBV6-3,TRBJ2-6,.,TRBD2,TGTGCCAGCAGTTACGGGCCACTAGCGGGCACGGCTGGGGCCAACGTCCTGACTTTC,CASSYGPLAGTAGANVLTF
TRBV7-6,TRBJ2-1,.,TRBD2,TGTGCCAGCAGCTTAGTACTAGCGGACGCCTCCTACAATGAGCAGTTCTTC,CASSLVLADASYNEQFF
TRBV7-6,TRBJ2-5,.,TRBD1,TGTGCCAGCAGCCCAAGACAGGGTGGAGAGACCCAGTACTTC,CASSPRQGGETQYF
TRBV5-1,TRBJ2-2,once,TRBD2,TGCGCCAGCAGACCGGGACTAGCGGGAGTTACCGGGGAGCTGTTTTTT,CASRPGLAGVTGELFF
TRBV29-1,TRBJ2-2,.,TRBD2,TGCAGCGTCCTCGGGACTAGCGGGTTCGTCGGGGAGCTGTTTTTT,CSVLGTSGFVGELFF
TRBV19,TRBJ2-3,.,.,TGTGCCAGTAGTCGGGTCAGGGCGGATACGCAGTATTTT,CASSRVRADTQYF
TRBV11-2,TRBJ2-7,.,.,TGTGCCAGCAGCCTAGTGGGGGGTATCCACGAGCAGTACTTC,CASSLVGGIHEQYF
TRBV7-2,TRBJ2-5,.,.,TGTGCCAGCAGCTTAGCGTCCGGGCCGCCTAGCCAGACCCAGTACTTC,CASSLASGPPSQTQYF
TRBV5-1,TRBJ2-5,.,TRBD2,TGCGCCAGCAGTTATTCGGCTAGCGGGCTCCGGGAGACCCAGTACTTC,CASSYSASGLRETQYF
TRBV15,TRBJ2-3,.,.,TGTGCCACCAGCAGCACGGGACTCCGAGCCGATACGCAGTATTTT,CATSSTGLRADTQYF
TRBV5-1,TRBJ2-5,.,.,TGCGCCAGCAGCTTGGGTGGGGTGTGGAGGCAAGAGACCCAGTACTTC,CASSLGGVWRQETQYF
TRBV6-2/TRBV6-3,TRBJ2-4,.,TRBD2,TGTGCCAGCAGTTACTCCCTAGCGGGAGGGAACATTCAGTACTTC,CASSYSLAGGNIQYF
TRBV30,TRBJ1-1,.,.,TGTGCCTGGAGTCGGCGGCAACCTGAAGCTTTCTTT,CAWSRRQPEAFF
TRBV6-5,TRBJ1-2,.,TRBD1,TGTGCCAGCACCCTCACAGGACAGGCAAGAGGGGGCTACACCTTC,CASTLTGQARGGYTF
TRBV29-1,TRBJ2-5,.,.,TGCAGCGTTGTGGGCTTGGCGGAGACCCAGTACTTC,CSVVGLAETQYF
TRBV3-1/TRBV3-2,TRBJ2-1,.,.,TGTGCCAGCAGCCTCCACAGGGCTACCTACAATGAGCAGTTCTTC,CASSLHRATYNEQFF
TRBV10-3,TRBJ2-1,.,TRBD2,TGTGCCATCAGCCCTTCCCTAGCGGGAGGGCCAGGTGAGCAGTTCTTC,CAISPSLAGGPGEQFF
TRBV7-9,TRBJ1-5,.,TRBD1,TGTGCCAGCAGCTTGGACAGGGGCAATCAGCCCCAGCATTTT,CASSLDRGNQPQHF
TRBV7-2,TRBJ1-1,few,.,TGTGCCAGCAGCTGGAGTGTCGCTGAAGCTTTCTTT,CASSWSVAEAFF
TRBV6-6,TRBJ2-5,.,TRBD2,TGTGCCAGCACAGGCATAGCGGGGGGGACCCAGTACTTC,CASTGIAGGTQYF
TRBV1,TRBJ2-1,.,.,TGCACCAGCAGCCAAGATTCCACTAAGACTACCACCGAGCAGTTCTTC,CTSSQDSTKTTTEQFF
TRBV10-1,TRBJ2-1,once,TRBD2,TGCGCCAGCACCCAGCGGGGCGGGAGGGCCTACAATGAGCAGTTCTTC,CASTQRGGRAYNEQFF
TRBV9,TRBJ2-1,.,TRBD2,TGTGCCAGCAGCGCCCACGGACTAGCGGGAGTCAATGAGCAGTTCTTC,CASSAHGLAGVNEQFF
TRBV5-1,TRBJ2-7,.,.,TGCGCCAGCAGCGTGGGGGGCCCCTACGAGCAGTACTTC,CASSVGGPYEQYF
TRBV27,TRBJ2-7,.,TRBD2,TGTGCCAGCAGTTTTCGGTCGGGAGGGCCCTACGAGCAGTACTTC,CASSFRSGGPYEQYF
TRBV5-1,TRBJ2-1,.,.,TGCGCCAGCACGGGGGAAGGGTCCTACAATGAGCAGTTCTTC,CASTGEGSYNEQFF
TRBV2,TRBJ2-1,.,TRBD2,TGTGCCAGCACCGCCGGGCGGGGGACGGATGAGCAGTTCTTC,CASTAGRGTDEQFF
TRBV11-2,TRBJ2-5,.,TRBD2,TGTGCCAGCCTGGGGAGGGGCATGGGGGAGACCCAGTACTTC,CASLGRGMGETQYF
TRBV7-2,TRBJ2-1,.,TRBD2,TGTGCCAGCAGCTTATTGAGCGGGAGCGTCTGGGTCGGTGAGCAGTTCTTC,CASSLLSGSVWVGEQFF
TRBV27,TRBJ1-4,few,TRBD1,TGTGCCAGCAGTCCCAGGGGGCGTTTGGAAAAACTGTTTTTT,CASSPRGRLEKLFF
TRBV6-2/TRBV6-3,TRBJ1-2,.,.,TGTGCCAGCAGTTATCGGATTTGGGGGCTAGATGGCTACACCTTC,CASSYRIWGLDGYTF
TRBV19,TRBJ1-2,once,.,TGTGCCAGCACCGACTACACCGAACCTGGCTACACCTTC,CASTDYTEPGYTF
TRBV11-2,TRBJ2-1,.,TRBD2,TGTGCCAGCAGCAGCGGCCCGGGACTAGCGACCTACAATGAGCAGTTCTTC,CASSSGPGLATYNEQFF
TRBV28,TRBJ1-2,.,TRBD1,TGTGCCAGTACCTTCGCCGGGACAGCCCCGTCGGGCTACACCTTC,CASTFAGTAPSGYTF
TRBV9,TRBJ2-3,.,TRBD2,TGTGCCAGCAGCCGACGACTAGCGGGAGTGTCTGATACGCAGTATTTT,CASSRRLAGVSDTQYF